This TCR beta chain was profiled in a study of early stage breast cancer tumors. On the study more broadly: Most invasive tumors, about 80% of the 16, were ER+/PR+/HER2-. Invasive lobular carcinomas made up about 30% of the 12 ER+/PR+/HER2- tumors. The study, taken as a whole, reports: Tumor and normal breast were distinguished via blood comparison in 14 of 16 patients.

About 17-55 mg of tumor tissue was diced per sample. The CDR3 is 12 amino acids. V shed 6 bases and J shed 9 bases, with 12 bases lying between them. In germline, CDR1 is MGHDK, CDR2 SYGVNS. TCRdb's copy holds only in-frame clones and misses some; the assay was immunoSEQ multiplex PCR. The table records approximately 11,000 clones, around 69% of them present only once. In the case of this clone: The antigen is unknown.

This chain connects TRBV25-1 to TRBJ2-1; D is possibly TRBD2 (5 bases). This TCR was recovered from a middle-aged person with breast cancer. Sequenced sample: breast tumor tissue. CDR3 amino acids: CASRLGAGEQFF. The CDR3 DNA follows: TGTGCCAGCAGGTTAGGCGCGGGTGAGCAGTTCTTC.